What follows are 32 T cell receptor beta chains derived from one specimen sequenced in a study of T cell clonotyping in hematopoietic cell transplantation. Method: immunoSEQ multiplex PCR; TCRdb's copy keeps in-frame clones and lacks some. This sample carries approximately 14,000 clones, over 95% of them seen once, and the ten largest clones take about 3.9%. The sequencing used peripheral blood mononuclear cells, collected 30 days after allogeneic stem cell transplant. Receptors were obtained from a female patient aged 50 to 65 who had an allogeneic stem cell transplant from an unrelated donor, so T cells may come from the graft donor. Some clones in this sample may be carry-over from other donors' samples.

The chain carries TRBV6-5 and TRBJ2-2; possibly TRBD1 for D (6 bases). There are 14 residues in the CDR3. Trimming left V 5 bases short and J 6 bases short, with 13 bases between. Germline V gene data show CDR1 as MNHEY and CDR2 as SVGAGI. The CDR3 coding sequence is TGTGCCAGCAGTCACCGGACAGAAGCCGGGGAGCTGTTTTTT. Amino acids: CASSHRTEAGELFF.

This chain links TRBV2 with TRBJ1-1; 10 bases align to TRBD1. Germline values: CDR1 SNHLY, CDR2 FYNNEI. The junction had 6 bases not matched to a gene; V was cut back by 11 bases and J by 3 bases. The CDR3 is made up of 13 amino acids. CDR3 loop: CAARTGGHTEAFF. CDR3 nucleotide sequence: TGTGCCGCTCGGACAGGGGGTCACACTGAAGCTTTCTTT.

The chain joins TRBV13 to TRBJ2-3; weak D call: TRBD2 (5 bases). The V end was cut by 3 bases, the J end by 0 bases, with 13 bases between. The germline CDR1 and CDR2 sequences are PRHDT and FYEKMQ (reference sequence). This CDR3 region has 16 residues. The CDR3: CASSFSSHSSTDTQYF. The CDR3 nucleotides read TGTGCCAGCAGCTTCTCTAGCCACTCTAGCACAGATACGCAGTATTTT.

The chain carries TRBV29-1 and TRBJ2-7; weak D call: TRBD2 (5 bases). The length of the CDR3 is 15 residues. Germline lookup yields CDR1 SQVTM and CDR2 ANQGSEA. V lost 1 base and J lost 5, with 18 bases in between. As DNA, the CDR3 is TGCAGCGTTGAAGTTCCGGGAAGCAGCACCCACGAGCAGTACTTC. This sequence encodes CSVEVPGSSTHEQYF.

The CDR3: CAWLAPGTGGGYTF. The CDR3 DNA is TGTGCCTGGTTGGCTCCCGGGACAGGGGGCGGCTACACCTTC. The V call is TRBV30, the J call TRBJ1-2; 12 positions agree with TRBD1. The CDR3 is 14 residues long. Germline V gene lookup returns CDR1 GTSNPN and CDR2 SVGIG (reference sequence). V dropped 5 bases and J dropped 8; count of bases not matched to a gene: 9.

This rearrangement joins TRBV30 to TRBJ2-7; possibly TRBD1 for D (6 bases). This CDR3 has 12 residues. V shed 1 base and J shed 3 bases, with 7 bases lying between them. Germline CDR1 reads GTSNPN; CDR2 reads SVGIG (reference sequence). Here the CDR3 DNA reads TGTGCCTGGAGTGGGACAGTCTACGAGCAGTACTTC. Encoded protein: CAWSGTVYEQYF.

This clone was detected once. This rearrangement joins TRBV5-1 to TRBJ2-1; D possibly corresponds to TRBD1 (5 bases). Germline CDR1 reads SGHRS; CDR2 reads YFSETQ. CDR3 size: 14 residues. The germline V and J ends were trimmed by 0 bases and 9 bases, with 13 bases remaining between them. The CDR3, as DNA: TGCGCCAGCAGCTTGGGGGTCAGGGTGGGTGAGCAGTTCTTC. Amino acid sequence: CASSLGVRVGEQFF.

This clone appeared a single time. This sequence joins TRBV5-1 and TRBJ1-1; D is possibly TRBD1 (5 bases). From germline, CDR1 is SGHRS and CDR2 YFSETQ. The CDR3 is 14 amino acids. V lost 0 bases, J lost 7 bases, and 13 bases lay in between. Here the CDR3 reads CASSLAGGNFEAFF. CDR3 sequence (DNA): TGCGCCAGCAGCTTGGCCGGGGGAAATTTTGAAGCTTTCTTT.

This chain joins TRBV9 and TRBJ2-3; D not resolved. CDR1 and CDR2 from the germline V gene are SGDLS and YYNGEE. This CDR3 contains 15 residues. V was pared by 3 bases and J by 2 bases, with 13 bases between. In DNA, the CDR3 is TGTGCCAGCAGCGCCGACGGAAGCTCCACAGATACGCAGTATTTT. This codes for CASSADGSSTDTQYF.

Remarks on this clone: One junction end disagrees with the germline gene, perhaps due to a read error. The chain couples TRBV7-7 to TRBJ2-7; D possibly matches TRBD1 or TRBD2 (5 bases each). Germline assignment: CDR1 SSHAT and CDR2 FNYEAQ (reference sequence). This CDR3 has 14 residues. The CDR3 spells CASSLGPGTGEQYF. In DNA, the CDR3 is TGTGCTAGCAGCCTCGGTCCAGGGACGGGCGAGCAGTACTTC.

CDR3 nucleotide sequence: TGTGCCAGTAGACCAACAGGGGAGATCACCGGGGAGCTGTTTTTT. This translates into CASRPTGEITGELFF. V gene TRBV19 combines with J gene TRBJ2-2, with 7 nucleotides matching TRBD1. The ends lost 6 bases at V and 4 bases at J; junction bases unmatched: 8. The CDR3 has 15 amino acids. Germline CDR1 and CDR2: LNHDA and SQIVND (reference sequence).

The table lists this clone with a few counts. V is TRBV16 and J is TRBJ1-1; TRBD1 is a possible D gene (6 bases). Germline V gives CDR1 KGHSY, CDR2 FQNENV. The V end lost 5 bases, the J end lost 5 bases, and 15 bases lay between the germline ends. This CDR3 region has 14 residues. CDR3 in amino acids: CASSARGGDTEAFF. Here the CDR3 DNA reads TGTGCCAGCAGCGCCCGAGGGGGGGATACTGAAGCTTTCTTT.

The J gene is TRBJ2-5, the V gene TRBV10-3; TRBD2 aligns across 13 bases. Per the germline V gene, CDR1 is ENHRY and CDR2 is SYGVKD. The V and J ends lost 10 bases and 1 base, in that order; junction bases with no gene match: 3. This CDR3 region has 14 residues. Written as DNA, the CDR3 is TGTGCCACCGGGACTAGCGGGGCCCAAGAGACCCAGTACTTC. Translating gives CATGTSGAQETQYF.

CDR3 DNA sequence: TGTGCCTGGAGCAAGGGGGGGAACACTGAAGCTTTCTTT. It codes for CAWSKGGNTEAFF. The chain uses TRBV30 and TRBJ1-1; tentative D call: TRBD1 (6 bases). The CDR3 covers 13 residues. Trimming took off 3 bases at V and 1 base at J, with 9 bases between the two ends. Germline V lookup: CDR1 GTSNPN, CDR2 SVGIG (reference sequence).

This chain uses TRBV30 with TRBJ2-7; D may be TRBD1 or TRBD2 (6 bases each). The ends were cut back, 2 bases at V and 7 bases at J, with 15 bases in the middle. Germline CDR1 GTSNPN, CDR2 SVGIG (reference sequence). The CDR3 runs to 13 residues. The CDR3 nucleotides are TGTGCCTGGAGTTCTCGGGGGCCTCGGGAGCAGTACTTC. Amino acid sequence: CAWSSRGPREQYF.

The CDR3 spells CASSGTGARGEQFF. CDR3 nucleotides: TGTGCCAGCAGCGGGACAGGGGCGAGGGGTGAGCAGTTCTTC. This chain connects TRBV11-1 to TRBJ2-1, with 10 bases lining up with TRBD1. Germline values: CDR1 SGHAT, CDR2 FQDESV (reference sequence). The CDR3 contains 14 residues. Losses at the gene ends were 5 bases for V and 9 bases for J; bases not matched to a gene: 7.

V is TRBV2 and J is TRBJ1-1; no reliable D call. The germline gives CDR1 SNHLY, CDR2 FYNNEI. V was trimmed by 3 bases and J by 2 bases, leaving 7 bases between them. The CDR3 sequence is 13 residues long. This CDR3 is CASSERRNTEAFF. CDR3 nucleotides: TGTGCCAGCAGTGAGCGAAGAAACACTGAAGCTTTCTTT.

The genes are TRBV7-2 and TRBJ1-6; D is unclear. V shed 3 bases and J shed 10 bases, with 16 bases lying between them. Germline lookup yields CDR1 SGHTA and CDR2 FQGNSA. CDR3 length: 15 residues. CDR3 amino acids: CASSFRELLHSPLHF. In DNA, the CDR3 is TGTGCCAGCAGCTTCCGGGAGCTCCTTCACTCACCCCTCCACTTT. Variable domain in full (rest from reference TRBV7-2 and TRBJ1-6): GAGVSQSPSNKVTEKGKDVELRCDPISGHTALYWYRQSLGQGLEFLIYFQGNSAPDKSGLPSDRFSAERTGGSVSTLTIQRTQQEDSAVYLCASSFRELLHSPLHFGNGTRLTVT.

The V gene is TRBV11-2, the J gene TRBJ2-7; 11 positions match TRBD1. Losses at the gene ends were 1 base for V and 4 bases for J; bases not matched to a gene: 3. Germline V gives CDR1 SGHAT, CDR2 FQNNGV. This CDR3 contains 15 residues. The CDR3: CASSLGTGGGYEQYF. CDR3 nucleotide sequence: TGTGCCAGCAGCTTAGGGACAGGGGGCGGTTACGAGCAGTACTTC. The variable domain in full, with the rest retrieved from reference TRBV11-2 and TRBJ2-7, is EAGVAQSPRYKIIEKRQSVAFWCNPISGHATLYWYQQILGQGPKLLIQFQNNGVVDDSQLPKDRFSAERLKGVDSTLKIQPAKLEDSAVYLCASSLGTGGGYEQYFGPGTRLTVT.

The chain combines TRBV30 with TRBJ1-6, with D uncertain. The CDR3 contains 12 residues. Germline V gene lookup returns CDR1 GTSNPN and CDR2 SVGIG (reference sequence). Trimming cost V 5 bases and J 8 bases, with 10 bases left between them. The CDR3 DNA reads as TGTGCCTGGTCTGGGCAGTATTCACCCCTCCACTTT. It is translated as CAWSGQYSPLHF.

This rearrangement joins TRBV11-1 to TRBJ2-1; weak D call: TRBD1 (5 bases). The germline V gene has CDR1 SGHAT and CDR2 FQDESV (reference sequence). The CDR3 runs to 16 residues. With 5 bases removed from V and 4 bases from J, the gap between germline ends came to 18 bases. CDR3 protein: CASSRAGAVYYNEQFF. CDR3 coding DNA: TGTGCCAGCAGCAGAGCTGGGGCAGTTTATTACAATGAGCAGTTCTTC.

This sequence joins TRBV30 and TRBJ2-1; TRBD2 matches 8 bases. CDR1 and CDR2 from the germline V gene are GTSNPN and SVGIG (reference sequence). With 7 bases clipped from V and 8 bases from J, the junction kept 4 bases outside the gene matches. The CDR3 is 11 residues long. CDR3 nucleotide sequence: TGTGCCTACGGCGGGGGGTATGAGCAGTTCTTC. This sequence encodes CAYGGGYEQFF.

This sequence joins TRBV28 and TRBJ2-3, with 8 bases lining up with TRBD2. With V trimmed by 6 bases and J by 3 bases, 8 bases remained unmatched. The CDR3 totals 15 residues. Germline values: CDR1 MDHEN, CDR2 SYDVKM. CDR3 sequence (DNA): TGTGCCAGCAGCATAGCGGGACTGAGGACAGATACGCAGTATTTT. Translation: CASSIAGLRTDTQYF.

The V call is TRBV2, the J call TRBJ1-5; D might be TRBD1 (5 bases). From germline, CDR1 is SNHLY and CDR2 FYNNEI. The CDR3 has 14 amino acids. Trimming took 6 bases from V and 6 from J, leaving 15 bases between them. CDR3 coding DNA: TGTGCCAGCAGGAGGGGTCGGGCGGGTCAGCCCCAGCATTTT. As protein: CASRRGRAGQPQHF.

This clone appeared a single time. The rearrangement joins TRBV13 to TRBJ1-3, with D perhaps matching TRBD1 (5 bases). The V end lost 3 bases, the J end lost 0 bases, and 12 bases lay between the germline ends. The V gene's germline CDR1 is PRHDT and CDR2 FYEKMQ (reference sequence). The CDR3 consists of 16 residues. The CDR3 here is CASSFDRPFSGNTIYF. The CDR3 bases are TGTGCCAGCAGCTTTGACAGACCCTTCTCTGGAAACACCATATATTTT.

The CDR3 DNA is TGTGCCAGCAGTTATGATAGCAATCAGCCCCAGCATTTT. Its protein product is CASSYDSNQPQHF. The rearrangement uses TRBV6-5 and TRBJ1-5; D is unclear. V was cut by 3 bases and J by 0 bases, with 3 bases left in between. The CDR3 is made up of 13 amino acids. The germline CDR1 and CDR2 sequences are MNHEY and SVGAGI.

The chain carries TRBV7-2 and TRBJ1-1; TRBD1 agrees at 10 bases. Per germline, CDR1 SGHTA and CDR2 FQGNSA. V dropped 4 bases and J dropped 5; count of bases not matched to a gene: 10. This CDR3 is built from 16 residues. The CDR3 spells CASSSFWDRGETEAFF. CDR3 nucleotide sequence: TGTGCCAGCAGCTCCTTTTGGGACAGGGGTGAAACTGAAGCTTTCTTT.

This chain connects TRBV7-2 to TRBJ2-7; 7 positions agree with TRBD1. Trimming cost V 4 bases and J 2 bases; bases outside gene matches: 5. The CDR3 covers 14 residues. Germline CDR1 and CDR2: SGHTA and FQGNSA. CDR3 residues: CASSWTGGTYEQYF. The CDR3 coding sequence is TGTGCCAGCAGCTGGACAGGCGGTACCTACGAGCAGTACTTC.

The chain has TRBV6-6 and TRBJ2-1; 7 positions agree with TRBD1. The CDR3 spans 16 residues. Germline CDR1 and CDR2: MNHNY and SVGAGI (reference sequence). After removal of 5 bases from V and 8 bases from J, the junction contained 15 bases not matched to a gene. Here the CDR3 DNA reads TGTGCCAGCAGTGGGATCGGCGGACAGGTTCACGATGAGCAGTTCTTC. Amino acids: CASSGIGGQVHDEQFF.

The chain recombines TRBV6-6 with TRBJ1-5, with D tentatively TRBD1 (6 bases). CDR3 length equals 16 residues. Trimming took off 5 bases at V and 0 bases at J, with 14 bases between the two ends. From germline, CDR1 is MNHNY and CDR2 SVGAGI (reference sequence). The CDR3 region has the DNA TGTGCCAGCAGTACCCCGGACAGAAATAGCAATCAGCCCCAGCATTTT. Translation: CASSTPDRNSNQPQHF.

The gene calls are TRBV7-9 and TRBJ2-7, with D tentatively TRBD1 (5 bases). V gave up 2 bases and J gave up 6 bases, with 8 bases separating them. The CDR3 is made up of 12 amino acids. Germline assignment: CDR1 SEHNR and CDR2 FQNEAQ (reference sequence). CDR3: CASSLTRGEQYF. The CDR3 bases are TGTGCCAGCAGCTTAACAAGGGGCGAGCAGTACTTC.

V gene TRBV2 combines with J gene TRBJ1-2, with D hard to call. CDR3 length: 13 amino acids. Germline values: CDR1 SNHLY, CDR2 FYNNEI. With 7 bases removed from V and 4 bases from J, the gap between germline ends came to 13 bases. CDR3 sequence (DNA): TGTGCCAGCAACCTCCGGGCTACCTATGGCTACACCTTC. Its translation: CASNLRATYGYTF.